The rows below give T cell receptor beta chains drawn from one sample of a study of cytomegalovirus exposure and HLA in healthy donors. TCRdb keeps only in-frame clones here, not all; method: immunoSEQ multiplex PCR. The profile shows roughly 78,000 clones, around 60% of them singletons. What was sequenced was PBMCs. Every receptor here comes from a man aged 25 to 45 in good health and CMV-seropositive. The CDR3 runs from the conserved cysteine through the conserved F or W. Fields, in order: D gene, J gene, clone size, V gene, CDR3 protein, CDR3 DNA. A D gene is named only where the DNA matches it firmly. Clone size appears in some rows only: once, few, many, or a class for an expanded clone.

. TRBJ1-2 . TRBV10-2 CASAPQDDYGYTF TGCGCCAGCGCACCACAGGACGACTATGGCTACACCTTC
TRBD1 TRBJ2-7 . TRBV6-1 CASSSDRGVDEQYF TGTGCCAGCAGCTCGGACAGGGGGGTGGACGAGCAGTACTTC
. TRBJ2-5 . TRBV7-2 CASSLDTGFGETQYF TGTGCCAGCAGCTTAGACACAGGGTTCGGCGAGACCCAGTACTTC
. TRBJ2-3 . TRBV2 CASVTSPSTDTQYF TGTGCCAGCGTCACTAGCCCTAGCACAGATACGCAGTATTTT
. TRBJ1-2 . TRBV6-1 CASSEDRDLNYGYTF TGTGCCAGCAGTGAAGACAGGGACCTTAACTATGGCTACACCTTC
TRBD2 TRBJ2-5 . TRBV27 CASRSGGFQETQYF TGTGCCAGTAGAAGCGGGGGGTTCCAAGAGACCCAGTACTTC
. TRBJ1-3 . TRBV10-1 CATYLSSGNTIYF TGCGCCACCTACTTGAGCTCTGGAAACACCATATATTTT
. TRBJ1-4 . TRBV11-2 CASSFNRAGEKLFF TGTGCCAGCAGCTTTAACAGGGCTGGCGAAAAACTGTTTTTT
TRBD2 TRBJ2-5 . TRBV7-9 CASSPSGTSGTGQYF TGTGCCAGCAGCCCCTCTGGGACTAGCGGGACGGGGCAGTACTTC
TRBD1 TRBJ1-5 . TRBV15 CATSGGQGARGNQPQHF TGTGCCACCAGCGGAGGACAGGGGGCGAGGGGCAATCAGCCCCAGCATTTT
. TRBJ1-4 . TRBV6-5 CASSAGTTNEKLFF TGTGCCAGCAGCGCAGGGACAACTAATGAAAAACTGTTTTTT
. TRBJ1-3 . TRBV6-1 CASSVKQVLSGNTIYF TGTGCCAGCAGTGTAAAACAGGTGCTCTCTGGAAACACCATATATTTT
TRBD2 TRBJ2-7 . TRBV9 CASSVYPPSGRYSYEQYF TGTGCCAGCAGCGTATATCCCCCAAGCGGGAGGTACTCCTACGAGCAGTACTTC
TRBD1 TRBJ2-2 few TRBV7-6 CASSSDRTGGGHTGELFF TGTGCCAGCAGCTCCGACCGGACAGGGGGAGGTCACACCGGGGAGCTGTTTTTT
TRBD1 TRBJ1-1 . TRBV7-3 CASSLKTGSGTEAFF TGTGCCAGCAGCTTAAAGACAGGGTCGGGCACTGAAGCTTTCTTT